This T cell receptor (beta chain) was documented in a study of T cells after yellow fever vaccination. In this sample, this clonotype turned up many times. Its antigen is currently unknown. MiXCR, applied by TCRdb to the 5' RACE reads, yields one record per CDR3 protein. The sample shows more than 300,000 distinct CDR3 sequences, roughly 10% of them seen only once. Whole-study results and caveats: Once the booster was given, most primary-vaccination clones reappeared, at about 96% for CD4 and 88% for CD8.

The CDR3 has 15 amino acids. Germline CDR1 is SGHTA and CDR2 is FQGNSA. The V gene lost 1 base and the J gene lost 1 base, with 9 bases spanning the gap. The sequenced sample was CD4+ T cells sorted from PBMCs, obtained 45 days after the yellow fever booster vaccination. The receptor was derived from a man aged 18 to 30 who received the YFV17D yellow fever vaccine. The chain carries TRBV7-2 and TRBJ2-3; D call uncertain. CDR3 sequence: CASSLGAHGTDTQYF. Written as DNA, the CDR3 is TGTGCCAGCAGCTTAGGCGCGCACGGCACAGATACGCAGTATTTT.